This TCR beta chain is from a study of blood T cell repertoires in COVID-19. For the study at large: COVID-19 samples from acute and convalescent phases originated in the United States, Italy and Spain. From T cells, B-cell-depleted T cells, or PBMCs came the material, which was cDNA or gDNA.

Germline values: CDR1 MNHEY, CDR2 SVGEGT. Trimming left V 4 bases short and J 1 base short, with 14 bases between. The CDR3 covers 15 residues. Those who participated ranged in age from about 18 to 89 years and resided in about two dozen US areas. Participant-given clinical history determined each cohort assignment. TCRdb's copy holds only in-frame clones and misses some; the assay was immunoSEQ multiplex PCR. The sample records roughly 250,000 clones, around 90% being singletons. The chain combines TRBV6-2 or TRBV6-3 with TRBJ2-7; weak D call: TRBD1 (6 bases). Sample: PBMCs or T cells enriched from blood (not recorded which). This clonotype originated in a woman aged 25 to 39 with acute COVID-19. CDR3 sequence: CASSSPGQTSYEQYF. In nucleotides, the CDR3 is TGTGCCAGCAGTTCACCGGGACAAACATCCTACGAGCAGTACTTC.